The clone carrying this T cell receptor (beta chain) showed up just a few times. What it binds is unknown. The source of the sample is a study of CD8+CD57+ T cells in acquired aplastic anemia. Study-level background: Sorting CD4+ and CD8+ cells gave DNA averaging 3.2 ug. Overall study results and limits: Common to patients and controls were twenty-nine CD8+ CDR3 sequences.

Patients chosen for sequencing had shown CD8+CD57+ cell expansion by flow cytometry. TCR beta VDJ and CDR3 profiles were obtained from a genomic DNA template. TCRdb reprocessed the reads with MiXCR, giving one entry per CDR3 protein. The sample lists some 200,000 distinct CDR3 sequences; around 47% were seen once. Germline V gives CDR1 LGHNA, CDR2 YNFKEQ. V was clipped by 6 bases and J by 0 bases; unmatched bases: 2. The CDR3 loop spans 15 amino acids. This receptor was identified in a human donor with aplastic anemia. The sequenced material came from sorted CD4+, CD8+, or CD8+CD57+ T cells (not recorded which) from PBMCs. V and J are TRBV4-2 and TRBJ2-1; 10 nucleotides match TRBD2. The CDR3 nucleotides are TGTGCCAGCAGAGCTAGCGGGAGCTCCTACAATGAGCAGTTCTTC. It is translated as CASRASGSSYNEQFF.